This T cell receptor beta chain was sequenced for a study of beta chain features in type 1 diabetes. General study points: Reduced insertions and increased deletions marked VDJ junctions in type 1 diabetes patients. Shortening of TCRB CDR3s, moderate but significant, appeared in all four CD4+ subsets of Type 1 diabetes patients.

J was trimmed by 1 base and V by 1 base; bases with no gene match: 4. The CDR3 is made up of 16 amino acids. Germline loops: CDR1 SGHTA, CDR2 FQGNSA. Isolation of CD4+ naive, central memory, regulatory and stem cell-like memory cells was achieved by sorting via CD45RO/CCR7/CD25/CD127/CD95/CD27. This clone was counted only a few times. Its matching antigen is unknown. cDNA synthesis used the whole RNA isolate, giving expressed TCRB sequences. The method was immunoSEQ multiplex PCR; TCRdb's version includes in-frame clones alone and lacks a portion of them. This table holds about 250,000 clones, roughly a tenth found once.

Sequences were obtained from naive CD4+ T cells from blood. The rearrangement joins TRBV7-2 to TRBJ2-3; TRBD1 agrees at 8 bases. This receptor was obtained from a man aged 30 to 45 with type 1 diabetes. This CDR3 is CASSLVGTGRTDTQYF. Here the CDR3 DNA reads TGTGCCAGCAGCTTAGTGGGGACAGGCCGCACAGATACGCAGTATTTT.